Following are 8 T cell receptor beta chains from one sample sequenced in a study of blood T cell repertoires in COVID-19. TCRdb's table, derived via immunoSEQ multiplex PCR, lists solely in-frame clones and lacks some. The repertoire holds tens of thousands of clones, with 90% as singletons. The specimen was peripheral blood. These receptor sequences come from a man aged 50-60 years with COVID-19, enrolled during active disease.

The V call is TRBV10-3, the J call TRBJ2-3, with 10 bases that match TRBD2. The CDR3 has 15 residues. With V trimmed by 3 bases and J by 5 bases, 5 bases remained unmatched. Germline V gene sequence: CDR1 ENHRY, CDR2 SYGVKD. The CDR3 DNA sequence: TGTGCCATCAGTGAACTAGCGGGAATCAGAGATACGCAGTATTTT. This encodes CAISELAGIRDTQYF.

This rearrangement joins TRBV3-1 (or the pseudogene TRBV3-2) to TRBJ2-6, with TRBD2 identical over 9 bases. Losses at the gene ends were 4 bases for V and 1 base for J; bases not matched to a gene: 8. Germline V gene data show CDR1 as LGHDT and CDR2 as YNNKEL (reference sequence). The CDR3 has 18 residues. The CDR3 DNA reads as TGTGCCAGCAGCCCTAGGACTAGCGCGTTTTCTGGGGCCAACGTCCTGACTTTC. Translating it yields CASSPRTSAFSGANVLTF.

V usage is TRBV5-1 and J usage is TRBJ2-2; 8 bases map to TRBD2. V lost 4 bases and J lost 0; bases outside the gene matches: 5. The CDR3 is 16 residues long. Germline CDR1 is SGHRS and CDR2 is YFSETQ. CDR3 DNA: TGCGCCAGCAGCACCTTAGCGGGGACGAACACCGGGGAGCTGTTTTTT. Protein product: CASSTLAGTNTGELFF.

The gene calls are TRBV5-1 and TRBJ2-1; 10 nucleotides align to TRBD1. The CDR3 sequence is 16 residues long. The J segment lost 0 bases and the V segment lost 0 bases, leaving 0 bases of the junction unmatched. Looked up from germline, CDR1 is SGHRS and CDR2 is YFSETQ. The CDR3 nucleotides are TGCGCCAGCAGCTTGGGGGACAGGGGCTCCTACAATGAGCAGTTCTTC. The encoded protein is CASSLGDRGSYNEQFF.

CDR3 residues: CASSPQDRSTDTQYF. In nucleotides, the CDR3 is TGCGCCAGCAGCCCCCAGGACAGAAGCACAGATACGCAGTATTTT. The rearrangement links TRBV5-1 to TRBJ2-3; the D gene is possibly TRBD1 (6 bases). Germline loops: CDR1 SGHRS, CDR2 YFSETQ. V dropped 4 bases and J dropped 0 bases, with 12 bases sitting between them. The CDR3 length is 15 residues.

This clone has a single count. The V gene is TRBV11-2, the J gene TRBJ2-7; 13 bases are a match to TRBD2. The V gene end was trimmed by 4 bases and the J gene end by 4 bases; junction bases not matched to a gene: 7. This CDR3 has 16 residues. The germline gives CDR1 SGHAT, CDR2 FQNNGV. The chain's CDR3 is CASSSGLAGDRYEQYF. The CDR3 DNA reads TGTGCCAGCAGCTCCGGACTAGCGGGAGATCGGTACGAGCAGTACTTC.

This clone was picked up a small number of times. The chain recombines TRBV10-2 with TRBJ1-1; 9 nucleotides line up with TRBD1. CDR3 size: 15 residues. Trimming took 7 bases from V and 3 from J; bases not matched to a gene: 9. Germline lookup yields CDR1 WSHSY and CDR2 SAAADI. The CDR3 region has the DNA TGCGCCAGCATCCCCGACAGGGGGTGGGACACTGAAGCTTTCTTT. Its translation is CASIPDRGWDTEAFF.

The chain carries TRBV19 and TRBJ1-3; tentative D call: TRBD1 (5 bases). Trimming took off 3 bases at V and 9 bases at J, with 21 bases between the two ends. This CDR3 is built from 16 residues. Germline CDR1 and CDR2: LNHDA and SQIVND (reference sequence). This CDR3 is CASSMRTPRPESTIYF. The CDR3 DNA reads as TGTGCCAGTAGTATGAGGACACCCCGTCCGGAAAGCACCATATATTTT.